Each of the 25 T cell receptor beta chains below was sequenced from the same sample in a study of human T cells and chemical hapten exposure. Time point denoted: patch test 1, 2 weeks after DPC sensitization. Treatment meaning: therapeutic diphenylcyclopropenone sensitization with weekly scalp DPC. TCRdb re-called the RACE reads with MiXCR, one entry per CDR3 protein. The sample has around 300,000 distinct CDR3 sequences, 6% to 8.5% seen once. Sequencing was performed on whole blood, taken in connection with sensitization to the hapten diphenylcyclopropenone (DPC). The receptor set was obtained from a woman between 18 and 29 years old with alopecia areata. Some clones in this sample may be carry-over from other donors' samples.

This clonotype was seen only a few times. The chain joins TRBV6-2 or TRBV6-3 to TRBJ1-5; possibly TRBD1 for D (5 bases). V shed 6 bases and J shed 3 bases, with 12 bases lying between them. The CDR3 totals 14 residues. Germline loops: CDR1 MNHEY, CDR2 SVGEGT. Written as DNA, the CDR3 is TGTGCCAGCAGCCGTGACAGTACCAATCAGCCCCAGCATTTT. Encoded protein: CASSRDSTNQPQHF.

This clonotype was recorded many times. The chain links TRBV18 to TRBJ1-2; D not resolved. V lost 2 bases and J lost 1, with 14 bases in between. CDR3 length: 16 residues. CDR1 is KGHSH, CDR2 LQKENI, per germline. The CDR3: CASSPKNGRDNYGYTF. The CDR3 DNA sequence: TGTGCCAGCTCACCAAAAAATGGACGGGATAACTATGGCTACACCTTC.

The CDR3 loop reads CASRMGEDTEAFF. The CDR3 DNA follows: TGCGCCAGCAGGATGGGGGAGGACACTGAAGCTTTCTTT. V gene TRBV5-1 combines with J gene TRBJ1-1, with TRBD1 as a possible D gene (5 bases). The germline V gene has CDR1 SGHRS and CDR2 YFSETQ. The CDR3 has 13 residues. V lost 5 bases and J lost 3, with 11 bases in between.

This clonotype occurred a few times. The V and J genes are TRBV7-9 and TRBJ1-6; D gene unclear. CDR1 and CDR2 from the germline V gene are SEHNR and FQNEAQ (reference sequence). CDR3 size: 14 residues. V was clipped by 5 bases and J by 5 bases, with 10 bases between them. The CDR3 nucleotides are TGTGCCAGCAGCCGGAACGCAGATAATTCACCCCTCCACTTT. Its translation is CASSRNADNSPLHF.

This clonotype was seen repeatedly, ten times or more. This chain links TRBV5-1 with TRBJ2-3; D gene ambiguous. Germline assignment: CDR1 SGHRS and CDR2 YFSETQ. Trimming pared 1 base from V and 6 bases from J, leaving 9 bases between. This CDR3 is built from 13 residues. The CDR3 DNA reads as TGCGCCAGCAGCTTGCCAGCGACCGATACGCAGTATTTT. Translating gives CASSLPATDTQYF. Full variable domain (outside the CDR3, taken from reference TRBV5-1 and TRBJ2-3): KAGVTQTPRYLIKTRGQQVTLSCSPISGHRSVSWYQQTPGQGLQFLFEYFSETQRNKGNFPGRFSGRQFSNSRSEMNVSTLELGDSALYLCASSLPATDTQYFGPGTRLTVL.

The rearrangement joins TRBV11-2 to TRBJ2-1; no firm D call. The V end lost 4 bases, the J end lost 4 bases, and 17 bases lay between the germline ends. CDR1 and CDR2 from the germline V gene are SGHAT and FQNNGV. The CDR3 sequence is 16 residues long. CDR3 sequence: CASSSRAVSSYNEQFF. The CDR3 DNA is TGTGCCAGCAGCTCCCGGGCGGTTTCGAGTTACAATGAGCAGTTCTTC.

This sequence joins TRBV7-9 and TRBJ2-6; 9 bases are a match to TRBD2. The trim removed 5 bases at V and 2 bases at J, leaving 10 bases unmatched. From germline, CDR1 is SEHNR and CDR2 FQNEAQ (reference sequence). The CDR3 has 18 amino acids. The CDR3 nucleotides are TGTGCCAGCAGCCAAATAGTAGCGGGGGTAACTGGGGCCAACGTCCTGACTTTC. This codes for CASSQIVAGVTGANVLTF.

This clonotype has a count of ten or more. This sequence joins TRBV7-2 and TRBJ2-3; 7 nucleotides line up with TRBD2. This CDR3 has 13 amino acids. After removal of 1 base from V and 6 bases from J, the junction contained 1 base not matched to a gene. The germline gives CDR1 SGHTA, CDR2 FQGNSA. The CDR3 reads CASSLGLADTQYF. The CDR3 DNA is TGTGCCAGCAGCTTAGGACTAGCTGATACGCAGTATTTT.

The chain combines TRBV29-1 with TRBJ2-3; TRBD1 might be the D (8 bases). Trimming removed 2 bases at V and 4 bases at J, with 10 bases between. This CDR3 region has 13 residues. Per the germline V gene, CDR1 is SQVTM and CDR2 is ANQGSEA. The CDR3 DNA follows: TGCAGCGTTGAAACAGGGGGGGCAGATACGCAGTATTTT. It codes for CSVETGGADTQYF.

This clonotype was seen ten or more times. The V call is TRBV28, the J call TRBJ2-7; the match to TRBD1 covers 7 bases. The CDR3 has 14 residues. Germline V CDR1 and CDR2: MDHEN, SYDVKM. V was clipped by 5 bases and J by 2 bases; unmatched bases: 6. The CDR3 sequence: CASSPGQAAYEQYF. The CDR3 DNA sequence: TGTGCCAGCAGTCCCGGACAGGCTGCCTACGAGCAGTACTTC.

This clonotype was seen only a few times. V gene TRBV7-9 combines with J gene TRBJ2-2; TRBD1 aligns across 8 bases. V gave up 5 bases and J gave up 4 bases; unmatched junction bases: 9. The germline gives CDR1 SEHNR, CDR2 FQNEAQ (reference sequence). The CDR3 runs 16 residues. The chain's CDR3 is CASSTTGTGGTGELFF. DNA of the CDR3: TGTGCCAGCAGCACTACCGGGACAGGAGGCACCGGGGAGCTGTTTTTT.

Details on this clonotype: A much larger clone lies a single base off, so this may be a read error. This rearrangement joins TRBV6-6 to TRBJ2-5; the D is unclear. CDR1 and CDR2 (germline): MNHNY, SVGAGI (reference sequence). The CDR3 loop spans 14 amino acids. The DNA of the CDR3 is TGTGCCAGCAGTTACCCCACCGCTCCACAGACCCTGTACTTC. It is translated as CASSYPTAPQTLYF.

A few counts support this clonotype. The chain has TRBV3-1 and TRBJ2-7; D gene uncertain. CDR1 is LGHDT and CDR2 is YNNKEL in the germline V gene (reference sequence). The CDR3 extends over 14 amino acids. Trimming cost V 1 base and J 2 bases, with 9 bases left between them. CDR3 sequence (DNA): TGTGCCAGCAGCCAAGGGACCTACCCCTACGAGCAGTACTTC. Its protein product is CASSQGTYPYEQYF.

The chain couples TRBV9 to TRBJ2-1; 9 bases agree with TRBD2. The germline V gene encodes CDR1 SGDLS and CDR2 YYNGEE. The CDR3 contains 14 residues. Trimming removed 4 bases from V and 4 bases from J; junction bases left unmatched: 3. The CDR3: CASSSSGAYNEQFF. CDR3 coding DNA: TGTGCCAGCAGCTCTAGCGGGGCTTACAATGAGCAGTTCTTC.

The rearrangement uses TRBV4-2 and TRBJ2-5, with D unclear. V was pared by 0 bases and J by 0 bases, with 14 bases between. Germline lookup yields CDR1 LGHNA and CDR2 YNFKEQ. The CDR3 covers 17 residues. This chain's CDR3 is CASSQDLGEAYQETQYF. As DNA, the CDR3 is TGTGCCAGCAGCCAAGATTTAGGCGAAGCATACCAAGAGACCCAGTACTTC.

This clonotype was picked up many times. CDR3: CASSLPGRNTIYF. In DNA, the CDR3 is TGTGCCAGCAGTTTGCCTGGGAGAAACACCATATATTTT. This chain links TRBV28 with TRBJ1-3; D is uncertain. The length of the CDR3 is 13 residues. Germline V lookup: CDR1 MDHEN, CDR2 SYDVKM. V shed 3 bases and J shed 5 bases, with 8 bases lying between them.

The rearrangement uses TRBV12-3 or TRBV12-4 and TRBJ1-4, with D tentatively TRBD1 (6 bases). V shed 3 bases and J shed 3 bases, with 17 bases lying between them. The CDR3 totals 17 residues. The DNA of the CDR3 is TGTGCCAGCAGTTTTAGAGGACAGTTTTTGTCTAATGAAAAACTGTTTTTT. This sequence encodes CASSFRGQFLSNEKLFF.

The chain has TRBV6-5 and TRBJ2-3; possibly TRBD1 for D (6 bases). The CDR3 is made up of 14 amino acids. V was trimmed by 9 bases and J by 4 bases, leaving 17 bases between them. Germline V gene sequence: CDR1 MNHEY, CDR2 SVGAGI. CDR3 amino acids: CASSRRGQSDTQYF. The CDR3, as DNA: TGTGCCAGTTCCCGGCGAGGACAGTCAGATACGCAGTATTTT.

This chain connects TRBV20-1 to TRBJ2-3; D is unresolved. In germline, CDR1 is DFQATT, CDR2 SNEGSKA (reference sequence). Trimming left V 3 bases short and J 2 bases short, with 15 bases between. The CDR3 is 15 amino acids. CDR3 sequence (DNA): TGCAGTGCTAGTGATCTGGCTGAAAACACAGATACGCAGTATTTT. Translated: CSASDLAENTDTQYF.

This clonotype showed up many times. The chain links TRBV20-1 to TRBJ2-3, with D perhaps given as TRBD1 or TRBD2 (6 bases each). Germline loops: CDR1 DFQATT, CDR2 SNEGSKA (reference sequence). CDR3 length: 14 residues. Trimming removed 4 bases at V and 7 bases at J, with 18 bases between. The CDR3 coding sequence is TGCAGTGCTATCCCGGGGGCCTCGAAGAATACGCAGTATTTT. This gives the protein CSAIPGASKNTQYF.

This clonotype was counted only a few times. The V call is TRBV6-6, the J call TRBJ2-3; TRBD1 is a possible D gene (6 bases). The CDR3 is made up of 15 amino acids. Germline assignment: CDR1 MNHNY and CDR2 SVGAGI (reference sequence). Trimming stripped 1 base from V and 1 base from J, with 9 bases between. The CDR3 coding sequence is TGTGCCAGCAGTTACTTGACAGGTGGCACAGATACGCAGTATTTT. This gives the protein CASSYLTGGTDTQYF.

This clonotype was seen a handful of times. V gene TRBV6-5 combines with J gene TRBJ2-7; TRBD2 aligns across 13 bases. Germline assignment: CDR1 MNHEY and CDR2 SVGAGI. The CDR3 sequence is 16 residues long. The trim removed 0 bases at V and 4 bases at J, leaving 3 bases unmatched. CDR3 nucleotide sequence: TGTGCCAGCAGTTACTCCTCGGGACTAGCGGGGTACGAGCAGTACTTC. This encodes CASSYSSGLAGYEQYF.

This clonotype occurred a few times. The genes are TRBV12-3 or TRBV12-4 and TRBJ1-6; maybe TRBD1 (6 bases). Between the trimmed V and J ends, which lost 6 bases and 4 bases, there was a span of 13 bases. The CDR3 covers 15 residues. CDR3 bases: TGTGCCAGCAGCCCCGGACAGATTTATAATTCACCCCTCCACTTT. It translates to CASSPGQIYNSPLHF.

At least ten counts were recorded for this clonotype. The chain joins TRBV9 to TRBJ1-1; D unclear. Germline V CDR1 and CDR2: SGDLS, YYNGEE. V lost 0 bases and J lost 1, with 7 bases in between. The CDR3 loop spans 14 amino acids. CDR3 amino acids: CASSVGGRNTEAFF. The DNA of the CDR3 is TGTGCCAGCAGCGTAGGAGGGAGGAACACTGAAGCTTTCTTT.

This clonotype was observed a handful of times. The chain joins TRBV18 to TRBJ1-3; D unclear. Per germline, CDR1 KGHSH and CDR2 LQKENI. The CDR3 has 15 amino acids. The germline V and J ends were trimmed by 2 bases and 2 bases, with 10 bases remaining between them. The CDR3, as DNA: TGTGCCAGCTCACCAACCGACGACCCTGGAAACACCATATATTTT. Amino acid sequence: CASSPTDDPGNTIYF.